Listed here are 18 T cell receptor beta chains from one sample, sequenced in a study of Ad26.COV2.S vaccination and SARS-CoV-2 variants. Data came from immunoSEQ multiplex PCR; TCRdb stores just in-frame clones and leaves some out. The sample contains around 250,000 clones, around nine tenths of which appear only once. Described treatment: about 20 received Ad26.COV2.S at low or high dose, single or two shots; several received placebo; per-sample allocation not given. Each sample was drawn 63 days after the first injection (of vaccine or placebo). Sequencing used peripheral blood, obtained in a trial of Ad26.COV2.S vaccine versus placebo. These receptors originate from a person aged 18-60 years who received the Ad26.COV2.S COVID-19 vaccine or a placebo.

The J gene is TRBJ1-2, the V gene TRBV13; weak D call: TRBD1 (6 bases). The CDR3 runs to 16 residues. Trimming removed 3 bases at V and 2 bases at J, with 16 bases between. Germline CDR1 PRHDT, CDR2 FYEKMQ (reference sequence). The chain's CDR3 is CASSLARGFLNYGYTF. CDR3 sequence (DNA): TGTGCCAGCAGCTTGGCCAGGGGATTTTTAAACTATGGCTACACCTTC.

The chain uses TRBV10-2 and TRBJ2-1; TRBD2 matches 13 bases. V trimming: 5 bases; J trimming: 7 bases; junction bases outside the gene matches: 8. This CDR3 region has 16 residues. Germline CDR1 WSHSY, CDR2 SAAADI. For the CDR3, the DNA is TGCGCCAGCAGTCGACTAGCGGGAGGTTTAGTAAATGAGCAGTTCTTC. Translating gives CASSRLAGGLVNEQFF.

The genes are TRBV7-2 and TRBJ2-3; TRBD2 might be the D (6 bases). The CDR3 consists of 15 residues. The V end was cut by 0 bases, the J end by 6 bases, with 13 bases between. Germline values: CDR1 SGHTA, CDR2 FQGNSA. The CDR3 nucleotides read TGTGCCAGCAGCTTAGCGCGCGGGGTCCGGGATACGCAGTATTTT. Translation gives CASSLARGVRDTQYF. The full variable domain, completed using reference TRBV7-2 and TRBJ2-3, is GAGVSQSPSNKVTEKGKDVELRCDPISGHTALYWYRQSLGQGLEFLIYFQGNSAPDKSGLPSDRFSAERTGGSVSTLTIQRTQQEDSAVYLCASSLARGVRDTQYFGPGTRLTVL.

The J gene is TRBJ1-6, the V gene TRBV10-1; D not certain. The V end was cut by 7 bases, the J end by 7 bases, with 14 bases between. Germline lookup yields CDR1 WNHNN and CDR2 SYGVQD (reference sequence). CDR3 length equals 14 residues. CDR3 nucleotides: TGCGCCAGCACCATCCCATGGATCAATTCACCCCTCCACTTT. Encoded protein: CASTIPWINSPLHF.

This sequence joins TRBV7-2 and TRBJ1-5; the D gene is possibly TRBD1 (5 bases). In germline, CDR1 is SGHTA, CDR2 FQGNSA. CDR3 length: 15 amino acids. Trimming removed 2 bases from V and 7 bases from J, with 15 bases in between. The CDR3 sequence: CASSLTRGYRQPQHF. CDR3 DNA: TGTGCCAGCAGCTTAACGAGGGGCTACAGACAGCCCCAGCATTTT.

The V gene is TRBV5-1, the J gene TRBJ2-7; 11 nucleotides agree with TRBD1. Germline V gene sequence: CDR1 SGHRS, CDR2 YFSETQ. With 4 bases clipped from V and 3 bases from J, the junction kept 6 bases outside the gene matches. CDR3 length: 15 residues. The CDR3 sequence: CASSVTGTGGYEQYF. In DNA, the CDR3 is TGCGCCAGCAGCGTCACCGGGACAGGGGGCTACGAGCAGTACTTC. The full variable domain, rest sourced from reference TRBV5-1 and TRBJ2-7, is KAGVTQTPRYLIKTRGQQVTLSCSPISGHRSVSWYQQTPGQGLQFLFEYFSETQRNKGNFPGRFSGRQFSNSRSEMNVSTLELGDSALYLCASSVTGTGGYEQYFGPGTRLTVT.

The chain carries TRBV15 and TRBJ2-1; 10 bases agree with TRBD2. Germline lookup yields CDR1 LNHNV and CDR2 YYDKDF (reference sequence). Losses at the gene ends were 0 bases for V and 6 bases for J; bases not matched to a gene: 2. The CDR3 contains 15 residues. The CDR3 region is CATSRELAGSNEQFF. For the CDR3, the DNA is TGTGCCACCAGCAGAGAACTAGCGGGGAGCAATGAGCAGTTCTTC.

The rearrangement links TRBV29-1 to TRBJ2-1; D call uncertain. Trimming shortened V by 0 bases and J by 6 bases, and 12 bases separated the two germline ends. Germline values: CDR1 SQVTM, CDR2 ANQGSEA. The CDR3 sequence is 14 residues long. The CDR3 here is CSVEDTAVLNEQFF. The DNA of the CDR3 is TGCAGCGTTGAAGATACGGCGGTTCTCAATGAGCAGTTCTTC.

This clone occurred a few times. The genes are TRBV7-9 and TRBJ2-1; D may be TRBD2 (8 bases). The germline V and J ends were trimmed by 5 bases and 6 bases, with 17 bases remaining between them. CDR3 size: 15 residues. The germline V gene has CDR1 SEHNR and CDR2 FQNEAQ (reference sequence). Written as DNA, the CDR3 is TGTGCCAGCAGCCCGGGGGGGGACAGCCTCAATGAGCAGTTCTTC. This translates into CASSPGGDSLNEQFF.

CDR3 in amino acids: CASSPPGPYPDTQYF. CDR3 DNA: TGTGCCAGCTCACCTCCGGGACCGTACCCAGATACGCAGTATTTT. This chain links TRBV18 with TRBJ2-3; D may match TRBD1 or TRBD2 (5 bases each). Trimming shortened V by 3 bases and J by 4 bases, and 14 bases separated the two germline ends. Germline CDR1 reads KGHSH; CDR2 reads LQKENI. The CDR3 is 15 residues long.

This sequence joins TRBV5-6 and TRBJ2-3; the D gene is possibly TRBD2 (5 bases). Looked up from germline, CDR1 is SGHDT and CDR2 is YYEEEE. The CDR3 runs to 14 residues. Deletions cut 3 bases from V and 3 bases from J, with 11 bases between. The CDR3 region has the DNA TGTGCCAGCAGCTCCGGGGTCCGTACAGATACGCAGTATTTT. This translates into CASSSGVRTDTQYF.

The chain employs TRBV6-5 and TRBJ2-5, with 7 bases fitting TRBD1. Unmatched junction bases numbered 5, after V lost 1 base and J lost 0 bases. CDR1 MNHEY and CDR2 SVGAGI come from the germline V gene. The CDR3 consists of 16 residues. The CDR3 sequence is CASSYYAGTDQETQYF. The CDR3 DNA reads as TGTGCCAGCAGTTACTATGCCGGGACAGACCAAGAGACCCAGTACTTC.

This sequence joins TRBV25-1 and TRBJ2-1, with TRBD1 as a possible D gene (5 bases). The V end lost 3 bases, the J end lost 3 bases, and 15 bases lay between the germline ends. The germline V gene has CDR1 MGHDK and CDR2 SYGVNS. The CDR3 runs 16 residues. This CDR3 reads CASSDLSRGDYNEQFF. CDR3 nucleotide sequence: TGTGCCAGCAGTGACCTTTCAAGGGGCGACTACAATGAGCAGTTCTTC.

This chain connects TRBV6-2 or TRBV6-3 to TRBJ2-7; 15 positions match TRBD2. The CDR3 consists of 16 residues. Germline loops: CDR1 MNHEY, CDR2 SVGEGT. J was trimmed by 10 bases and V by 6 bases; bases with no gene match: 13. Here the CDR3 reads CASRPTGTSGRPSQYV. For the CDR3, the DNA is TGTGCCAGCAGGCCTACCGGGACTAGCGGGAGGCCGTCCCAGTACGTC.

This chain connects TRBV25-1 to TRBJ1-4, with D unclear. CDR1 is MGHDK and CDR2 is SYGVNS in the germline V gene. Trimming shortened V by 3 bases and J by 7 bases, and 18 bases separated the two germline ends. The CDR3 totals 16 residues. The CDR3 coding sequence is TGTGCCAGCAGTGACGTTCGAAATAGAATAGCTGAAAAACTGTTTTTT. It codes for CASSDVRNRIAEKLFF.

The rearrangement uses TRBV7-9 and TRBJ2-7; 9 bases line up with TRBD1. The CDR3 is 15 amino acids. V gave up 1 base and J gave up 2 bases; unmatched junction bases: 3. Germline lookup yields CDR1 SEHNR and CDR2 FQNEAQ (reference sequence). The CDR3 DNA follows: TGTGCCAGCAGCTTAGTAGGGACAGGGACCTACGAGCAGTACGTC. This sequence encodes CASSLVGTGTYEQYV.

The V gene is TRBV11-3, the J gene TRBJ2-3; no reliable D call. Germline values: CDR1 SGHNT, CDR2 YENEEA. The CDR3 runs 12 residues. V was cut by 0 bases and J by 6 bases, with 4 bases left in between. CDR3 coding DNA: TGTGCCAGCAGCTTAGAAGGGGATACGCAGTATTTT. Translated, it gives CASSLEGDTQYF.

The CDR3: CALARDRGDTQYF. The DNA of the CDR3 is TGTGCACTAGCACGGGACAGGGGGGATACGCAGTATTTT. This sequence joins TRBV5-4 and TRBJ2-3; 11 bases align to TRBD1. This CDR3 region has 13 residues. Per germline, CDR1 SGHNT and CDR2 YYREEE (reference sequence).